This T cell receptor beta chain was observed in a study of shared clonotypes between healthy human individuals. Study conclusions and caveats: Sorted-subset sequencing, rarefaction showed, was incomplete despite large depth. Clonotype sharing among donors, it was expected, would be affected by sequencing depth. The naive CD4 repertoires of a handful of donors were compared, and around 4.7% of clonotypes were shared.

The method was immunoSEQ multiplex PCR; TCRdb's version includes in-frame clones alone and lacks a portion of them. The profile covers about 2.4 million clones, with 90% to 95% appearing a single time and approximately 0.37% taken by the ten largest. Comment on this clone: Its antigen is undetermined.

Germline CDR1 LNHDA, CDR2 SQIVND (reference sequence). The CDR3 has 16 amino acids. The trim removed 5 bases at V and 3 bases at J, leaving 8 bases unmatched. Sequencing used naive CD4+ T cells from PBMCs. Described subset: CD45RA+ positively selected. The clonotype originates from a man aged 18 to 30 in good health. Some clones in this sample may be carry-over from other donors' samples. This sequence joins TRBV19 and TRBJ2-2; 8 bases match TRBD2. The CDR3 region is CASSPLRGEDTGELFF. CDR3 DNA: TGTGCCAGTAGTCCGTTGCGGGGGGAGGACACCGGGGAGCTGTTTTTT.